The clone carrying this T cell receptor (beta chain) was seen a few times. Its antigen is currently unknown. This record belongs to a study of CD8 T cells in ankylosing spondylitis. Regarding the study as a whole: What seemed typical of ankylosing spondylitis blood was a TCR beta motif built from under 10 highly homologous variants.

TCRdb analysed the 5' RACE reads with MiXCR anew, one entry per CDR3 protein. The sample yields 450,000 to 550,000 distinct CDR3 sequences, approximately 5% seen once. The germline V gene encodes CDR1 SGHVS and CDR2 FNYEAQ. The CDR3 spans 16 residues. Trimming cost V 5 bases and J 2 bases; bases outside gene matches: 9. The source of this sequence is a male donor with ankylosing spondylitis. Sample: blood, either unsorted or a sorted T cell fraction (not recorded which). This chain uses TRBV7-6 with TRBJ2-1; 7 bases match TRBD2. CDR3 protein: CASSPSGLAAYNEQFF. The DNA for the CDR3 is TGTGCCAGCAGCCCGTCCGGTCTAGCGGCCTACAATGAGCAGTTCTTC.